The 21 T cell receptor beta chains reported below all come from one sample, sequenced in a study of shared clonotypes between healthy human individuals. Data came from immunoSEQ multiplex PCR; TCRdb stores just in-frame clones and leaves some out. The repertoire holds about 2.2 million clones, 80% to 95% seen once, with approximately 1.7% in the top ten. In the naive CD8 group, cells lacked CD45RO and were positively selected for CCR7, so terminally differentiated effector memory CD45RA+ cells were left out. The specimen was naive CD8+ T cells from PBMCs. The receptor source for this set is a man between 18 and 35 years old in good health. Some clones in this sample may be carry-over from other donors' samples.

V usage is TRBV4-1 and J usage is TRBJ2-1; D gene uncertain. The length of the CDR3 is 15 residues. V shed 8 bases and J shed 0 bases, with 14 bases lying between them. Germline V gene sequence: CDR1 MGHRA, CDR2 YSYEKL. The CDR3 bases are TGCGCCAGCCAAGATGGGCCAGACTCCTACAATGAGCAGTTCTTC. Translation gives CASQDGPDSYNEQFF.

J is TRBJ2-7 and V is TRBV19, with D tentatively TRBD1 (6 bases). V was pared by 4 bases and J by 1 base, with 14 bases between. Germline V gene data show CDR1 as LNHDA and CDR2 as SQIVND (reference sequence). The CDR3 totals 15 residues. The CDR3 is CASSREQGPSYEQYF. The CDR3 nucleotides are TGTGCCAGTAGTAGGGAACAGGGACCGTCCTACGAGCAGTACTTC.

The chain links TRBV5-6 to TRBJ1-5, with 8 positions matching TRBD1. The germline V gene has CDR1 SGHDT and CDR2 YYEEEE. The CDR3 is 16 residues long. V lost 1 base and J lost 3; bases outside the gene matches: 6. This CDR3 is CASSLRTGRTNQPQHF. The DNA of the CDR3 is TGTGCCAGCAGCTTGAGGACAGGGAGAACCAATCAGCCCCAGCATTTT. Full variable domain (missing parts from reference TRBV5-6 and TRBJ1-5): DAGVTQSPTHLIKTRGQQVTLRCSPKSGHDTVSWYQQALGQGPQFIFQYYEEEERQRGNFPDRFSGHQFPNYSSELNVNALLLGDSALYLCASSLRTGRTNQPQHFGDGTRLSIL.

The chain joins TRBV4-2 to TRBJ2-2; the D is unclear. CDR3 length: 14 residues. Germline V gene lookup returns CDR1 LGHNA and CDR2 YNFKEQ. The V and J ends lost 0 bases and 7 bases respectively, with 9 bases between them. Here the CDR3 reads CASSQDPRLGELFF. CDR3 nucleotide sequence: TGTGCCAGCAGCCAAGATCCGAGGCTCGGGGAGCTGTTTTTT.

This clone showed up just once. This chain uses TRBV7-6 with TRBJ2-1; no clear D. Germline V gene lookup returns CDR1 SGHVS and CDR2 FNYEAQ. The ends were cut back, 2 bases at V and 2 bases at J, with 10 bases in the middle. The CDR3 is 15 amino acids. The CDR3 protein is CASSLLVTPYNEQFF. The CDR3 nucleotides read TGTGCCAGCAGCTTATTAGTTACCCCCTACAATGAGCAGTTCTTC.

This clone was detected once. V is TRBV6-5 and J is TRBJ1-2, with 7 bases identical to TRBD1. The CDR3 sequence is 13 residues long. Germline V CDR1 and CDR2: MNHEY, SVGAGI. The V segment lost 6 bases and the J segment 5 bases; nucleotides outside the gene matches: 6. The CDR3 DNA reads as TGTGCCAGCAGAGGGGACAGAGCTTATGGCTACACCTTC. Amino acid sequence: CASRGDRAYGYTF.

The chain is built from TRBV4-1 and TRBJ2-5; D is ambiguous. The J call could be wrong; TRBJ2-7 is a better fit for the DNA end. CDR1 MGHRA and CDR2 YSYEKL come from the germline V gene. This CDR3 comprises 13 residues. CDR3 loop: CASSQDRWGEQYF. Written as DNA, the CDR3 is TGCGCCAGCAGCCAAGATCGGTGGGGCGAGCAGTACTTC.

The CDR3 DNA follows: TGTGCCAGCAGCCCGTCGAGGCTAGCGGGAGAATTTGAGTACGCAGATACGCAGTATTTT. Its translation is CASSPSRLAGEFEYADTQYF. The chain links TRBV13 to TRBJ2-3; 10 bases fit TRBD2. J was trimmed by 4 bases and V by 5 bases; bases with no gene match: 21. Germline CDR1 is PRHDT and CDR2 is FYEKMQ (reference sequence). The length of the CDR3 is 20 residues.

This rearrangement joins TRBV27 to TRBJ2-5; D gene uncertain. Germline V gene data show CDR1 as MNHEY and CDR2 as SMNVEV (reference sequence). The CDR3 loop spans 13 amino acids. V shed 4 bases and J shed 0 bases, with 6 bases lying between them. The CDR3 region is CASSSLYQETQYF. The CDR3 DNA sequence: TGTGCCAGCAGTTCTCTGTACCAAGAGACCCAGTACTTC.

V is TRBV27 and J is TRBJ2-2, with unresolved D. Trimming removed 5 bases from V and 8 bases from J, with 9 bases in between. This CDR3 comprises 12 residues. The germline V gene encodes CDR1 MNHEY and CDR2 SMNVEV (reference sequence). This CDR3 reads CASSDTRGELFF. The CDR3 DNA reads TGTGCCAGCAGTGACACGAGGGGGGAGCTGTTTTTT.

Written as DNA, the CDR3 is TGCGCCAGCAGCCCAGCTAACAGGGGCGAGAACACTGAAGCTTTCTTT. This sequence encodes CASSPANRGENTEAFF. The chain carries TRBV5-1 and TRBJ1-1; TRBD1 matches at 7 bases. Germline V gene sequence: CDR1 SGHRS, CDR2 YFSETQ. The CDR3 extends over 16 amino acids. V was pared by 4 bases and J by 1 base, with 10 bases of the junction left unmatched. The full variable domain, its missing parts supplied by reference TRBV5-1 and TRBJ1-1, is KAGVTQTPRYLIKTRGQQVTLSCSPISGHRSVSWYQQTPGQGLQFLFEYFSETQRNKGNFPGRFSGRQFSNSRSEMNVSTLELGDSALYLCASSPANRGENTEAFFGQGTRLTVV.

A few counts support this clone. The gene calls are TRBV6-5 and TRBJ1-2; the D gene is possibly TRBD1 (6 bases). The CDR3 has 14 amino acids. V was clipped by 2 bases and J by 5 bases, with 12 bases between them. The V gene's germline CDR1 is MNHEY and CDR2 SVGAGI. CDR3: CASSYRGGSYGYTF. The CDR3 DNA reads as TGTGCCAGCAGTTACAGGGGGGGTTCTTATGGCTACACCTTC.

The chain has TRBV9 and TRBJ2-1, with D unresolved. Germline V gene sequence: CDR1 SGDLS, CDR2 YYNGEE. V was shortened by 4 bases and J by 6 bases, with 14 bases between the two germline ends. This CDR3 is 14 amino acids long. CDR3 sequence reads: CASSPRVVSNEQFF. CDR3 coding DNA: TGTGCCAGCAGCCCACGCGTAGTGAGCAATGAGCAGTTCTTC.

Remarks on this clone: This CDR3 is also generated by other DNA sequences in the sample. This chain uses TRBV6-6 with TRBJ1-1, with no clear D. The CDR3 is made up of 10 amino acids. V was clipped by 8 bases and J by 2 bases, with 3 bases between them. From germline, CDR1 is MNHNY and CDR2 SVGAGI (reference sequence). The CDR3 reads CASGNTEAFF. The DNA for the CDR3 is TGTGCCAGCGGAAACACTGAAGCTTTCTTT.

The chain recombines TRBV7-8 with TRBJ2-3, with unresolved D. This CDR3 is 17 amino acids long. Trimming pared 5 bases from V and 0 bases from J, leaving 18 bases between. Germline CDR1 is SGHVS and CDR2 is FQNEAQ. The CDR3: CASSPRVGRESTDTQYF. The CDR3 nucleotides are TGTGCCAGCAGCCCTAGGGTCGGAAGAGAGAGCACAGATACGCAGTATTTT.

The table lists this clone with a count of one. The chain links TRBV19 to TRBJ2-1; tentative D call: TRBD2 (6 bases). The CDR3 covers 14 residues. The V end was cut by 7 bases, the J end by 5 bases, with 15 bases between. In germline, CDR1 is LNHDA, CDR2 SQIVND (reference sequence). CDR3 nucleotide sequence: TGTGCCAGTACCGGAGGGTACGGAGACAATGAGCAGTTCTTC. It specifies CASTGGYGDNEQFF.

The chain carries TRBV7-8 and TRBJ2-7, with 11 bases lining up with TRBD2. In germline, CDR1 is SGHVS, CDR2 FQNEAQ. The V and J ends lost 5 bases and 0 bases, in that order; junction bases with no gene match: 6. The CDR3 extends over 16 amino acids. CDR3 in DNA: TGTGCCAGCAGCCCAGAGACTAGCGGGAACTCCTACGAGCAGTACTTC. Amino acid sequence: CASSPETSGNSYEQYF.

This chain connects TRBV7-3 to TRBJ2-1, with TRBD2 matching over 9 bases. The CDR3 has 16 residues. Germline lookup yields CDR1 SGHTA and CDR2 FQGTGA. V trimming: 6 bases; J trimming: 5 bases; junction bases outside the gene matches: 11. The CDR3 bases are TGTGCCAGCAGTCAAGTCACTAGCGGGCACCACAATGAGCAGTTCTTC. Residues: CASSQVTSGHHNEQFF.

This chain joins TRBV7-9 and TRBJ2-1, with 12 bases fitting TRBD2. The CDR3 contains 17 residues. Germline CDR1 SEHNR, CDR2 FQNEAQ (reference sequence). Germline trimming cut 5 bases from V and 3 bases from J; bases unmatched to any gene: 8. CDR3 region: CASSTTLAGGFYNEQFF. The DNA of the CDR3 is TGTGCCAGCAGCACCACACTAGCGGGAGGCTTCTACAATGAGCAGTTCTTC.

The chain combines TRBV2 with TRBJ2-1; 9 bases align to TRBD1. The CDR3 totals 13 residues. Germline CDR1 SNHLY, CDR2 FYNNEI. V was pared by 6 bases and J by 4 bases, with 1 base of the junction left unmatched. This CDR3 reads CASRGTGYNEQFF. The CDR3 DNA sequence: TGTGCCAGCAGGGGGACAGGGTACAATGAGCAGTTCTTC.

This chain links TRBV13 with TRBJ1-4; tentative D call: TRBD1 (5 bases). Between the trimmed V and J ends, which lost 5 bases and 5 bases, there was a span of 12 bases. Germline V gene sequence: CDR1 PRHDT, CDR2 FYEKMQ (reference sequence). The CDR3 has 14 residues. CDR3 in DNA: TGTGCCAGCAGCCGCGGGGGAAGAAATGAAAAACTGTTTTTT. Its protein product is CASSRGGRNEKLFF.